Below are 10 T cell receptor beta chains sequenced from a single sample in a study of blood T cell repertoires in COVID-19. The protocol was immunoSEQ multiplex PCR, while the TCRdb copy is restricted to in-frame clones and leaves out a portion. The sample contains fewer than 250,000 clones, roughly four fifths of which appear only once. The sample taken for sequencing was peripheral blood. Receptors were obtained from a woman between 65 and 79 years old with acute or convalescent COVID-19.

V is TRBV10-3 and J is TRBJ1-6; D uncertain. V lost 6 bases to trimming and J lost 9 bases, with 15 bases between them. There are 14 residues in the CDR3. CDR1 and CDR2 (germline): ENHRY, SYGVKD. CDR3: CAIRTGASGSPLHF. The CDR3 nucleotides are TGTGCCATCAGGACTGGAGCGAGTGGTTCACCCCTCCACTTT.

The J gene is TRBJ2-7, the V gene TRBV4-3, with TRBD2 identical over 10 bases. This CDR3 spans 15 amino acids. CDR1 and CDR2 from the germline V gene are LGHNA and YSLEER. J lost 4 bases, V lost 0 bases, and 3 bases had no gene match. The CDR3 DNA follows: TGCGCCAGCAGCCAAGAAATAGCGGGGGGTTACGAGCAGTACTTC. It codes for CASSQEIAGGYEQYF.

The V call is TRBV21-1, the J call TRBJ2-7; the D call in the table, TRBD1, was not verified against the DNA. TRBV21-1 is flagged as a pseudogene. The CDR3 runs 15 residues. CDR3 sequence reads: CASSNVRGGIYEQYF. Here the CDR3 DNA reads TGTGCCAGCAGCAATGTCAGAGGGGGCATATACGAGCAGTACTTC.

This chain connects TRBV24-1 to TRBJ2-2, with D possibly being TRBD2 (5 bases). The V gene lost 5 bases and the J gene lost 3 bases, with 12 bases spanning the gap. The CDR3 has 15 residues. Per the germline V gene, CDR1 is KGHDR and CDR2 is SFDVKD. The CDR3 nucleotides are TGTGCCACCAGTGTACCGGGAATAGACACCGGGGAGCTGTTTTTT. The encoded protein is CATSVPGIDTGELFF.

This chain's CDR3 is CASTGTGYSPLHF. The CDR3 DNA reads as TGTGCCAGTACGGGGACAGGGTATTCACCCCTCCACTTT. This chain uses TRBV19 with TRBJ1-6, with 9 positions matching TRBD1. CDR1 is LNHDA and CDR2 is SQIVND in the germline V gene (reference sequence). CDR3 length: 13 amino acids. J gave up 8 bases and V 7 bases, and 3 bases lay outside the gene matches.

J is TRBJ2-2 and V is TRBV10-1; 9 bases are a match to TRBD2. CDR1 WNHNN and CDR2 SYGVQD come from the germline V gene (reference sequence). J lost 6 bases, V lost 8 bases, and 7 bases had no gene match. CDR3 size: 14 residues. CDR3 amino acids: CASGTSWIPGELFF. The CDR3 coding sequence is TGCGCCAGCGGGACTAGCTGGATCCCCGGGGAGCTGTTTTTT.

V is TRBV6-4 and J is TRBJ1-6; the match to TRBD1 covers 7 bases. The junction had 4 bases not matched to a gene; V was cut back by 6 bases and J by 8 bases. This CDR3 is 13 amino acids long. Germline loops: CDR1 MRHNA, CDR2 SNTAGT. This chain's CDR3 is CASSRQGDSPLHF. The CDR3 DNA follows: TGTGCCAGCAGCCGACAGGGTGATTCACCCCTCCACTTT.

The chain employs TRBV21-1 and TRBJ1-1; the D segment call TRBD1 is taken from the table without a DNA check. TRBV21-1 is reported as a pseudogene. The CDR3 is made up of 13 amino acids. Written as DNA, the CDR3 is TGTGCCAGCTCTAAGAGGGGGTCCTCTGAAGCTTTCTTT. This translates into CASSKRGSSEAFF.

This chain uses TRBV10-2 with TRBJ2-7; 8 nucleotides line up with TRBD2. V lost 6 bases, J lost 0 bases, and 13 bases stayed unmatched. The CDR3 has 17 residues. Per germline, CDR1 WSHSY and CDR2 SAAADI. The CDR3, as DNA: TGCGCCAGCAGGGGGGGCCGTACTAGCGGAAGCTCCTACGAGCAGTACTTC. This encodes CASRGGRTSGSSYEQYF.

With respect to this clone: The sample carries other DNA sequences with the same CDR3. The rearrangement joins TRBV6-5 to TRBJ1-3; D call uncertain. Trimming took off 5 bases at V and 0 bases at J, with 11 bases between the two ends. Germline assignment: CDR1 MNHEY and CDR2 SVGAGI. The CDR3 is 15 residues long. CDR3 loop: CASSPTGSSGNTIYF. Here the CDR3 DNA reads TGTGCCAGCAGTCCAACGGGAAGCTCTGGAAACACCATATATTTT.